This T cell receptor (beta chain) was profiled in a study of regulatory T cells in long-lasting Graves disease (dated by TCRdb to 2020 to 2022). About the study as a whole: Newly diagnosed Graves' disease patients had taken antithyroid drugs for less than 3 months. Patients with persistent Graves' disease were compared with patients with newly diagnosed Graves' disease using TCR sequencing and RNA sequencing of peripheral blood. The study took place in China and was registered as a clinical trial. A total of roughly 35 samples underwent TCR sequencing: around 13 from persistent and approximately 20 from newly diagnosed Graves' disease patients. The research as a whole found: Only the TCR beta chain was sequenced and analyzed. Compared with newly diagnosed patients, persistent Graves' disease patients had lower TCR Shannon entropy and fewer highly expanded clones, which suggests clonal expansion. As a limitation, the authors acknowledged that the small sample size may reduce accuracy. Because the primary lesion, thyroid tissue, could not be accessed, the study looked at peripheral blood alone. Preferential use of TRBV28, TRBJ1-2 and TRBJ2-5 was observed in persistent disease, whereas TRBV20-1 and TRBJ2-1 were favored in newly diagnosed disease. Patients with persistent disease shared more public clonotypes (approximately 2,500) than newly diagnosed patients did (roughly 970).

Inclusive of the bounding cysteine and phenylalanine, the CDR3 is 20 residues long. The DNA shown is the 60-base CDR3, in frame from base 1. Taken from the germline V gene, the CDR1 and CDR2 loops are MDHEN and SYDVKM. V loses 3 bases at its end and J loses 0 bases; junction bases beyond the gene matches: 16. Library preparation used multiplex PCR. Sequencing took place on an Illumina HiSeq 4000. TCR beta libraries were built with iRepertoire HTBI primers and Arm-PCR amplification of CDR3 regions. Gel purification was performed on PCR products prior to sequencing. Turning to the authors' computational methods: Gene usage analysis of CDR3 amino acid clonotypes relied on the approximately 60 TRBV and 14 TRBJ segments identified across samples. Filtered high-quality paired reads were merged into contigs using COPE and FqMerger. BLAST was used to align contigs to IMGT TRBV, TRBD and TRBJ reference genes, with CDR3 defined following IMGT. Any clonotype with a frequency above 0.1% was classified as a highly expanded clone. Shannon entropy served as the measure of repertoire diversity, while the Gini coefficient captured V-J evenness. Public clonotypes were defined as clonotypes shared by more than one individual. TCRdb cleaned the public reads at Q25 with fastp, built clones with MiXCR and kept in-frame beta chains. A single entry per CDR3 protein holds the most common genes and DNA from its merged rows. TCRdb, rather than the study authors, made the V and J calls. This sample has 580,000 or so distinct CDR3 sequences in its table, and about 16% of those were observed once. The ten biggest clones cover around 12% of the sample.

What the time point label conveys for this sample: newly diagnosed GD, antithyroid drugs for less than 3 months. For both TCR sequencing and RNA sequencing, RNA was extracted from PBMCs using TRIzol. The diagnosis of Graves' disease was made according to American Thyroid Association guidelines. Recruitment of patients was carried out at an endocrinology department in Xi'an, China. From each patient, approximately 10 milliliters of peripheral blood was collected into an EDTA anticoagulant tube. Ficoll Paque Plus density gradient separation was used to isolate PBMCs, and no additional T cell sorting was done. An Agilent 2100 Bioanalyzer and agarose gel were used to check RNA quality, and a NanoDrop 2000 was used to measure RNA concentration. This clonotype was detected many times. It lacks a known antigen. Qualities for individual bases were not recorded, and no much larger clone is one base off. These data were also filed under a second study, of T cells in Graves' hyperthyroidism and ophthalmopathy. The second study reports: Stable Graves' hyperthyroidism was defined as no progression to ophthalmopathy during 18 months of follow-up. Hyperthyroidism patients were aged 18 to 65 years and newly diagnosed, with disease duration of less than 2 months. The study excluded patients with uncontrolled infections, other autoimmune diseases, pregnancy or lactation. Diagnoses were established on the basis of clinical symptoms, serum thyroxine and TRAb, thyroid ultrasound, and orbital computed tomography. The first round of RT-PCR for the TCR CDR3 was performed with the HTBI primer set and the Qiagen OneStep RT-PCR kit. Most expanded thyroid clonotypes (frequency above 0.001) were also detected in blood, suggesting blood repertoires may reflect thyroid immune responses. In cross-validation, a model built on a 13 V-J signature told ophthalmopathy apart from stable hyperthyroidism with 85% to 90% sensitivity and approximately 81% specificity, and in testing the same model reached 80%/75%. During validation, the model predicted progression to ophthalmopathy a median of approximately six months ahead of onset, with approximately 71% sensitivity and about 75% specificity. To identify distinguishing TCR V-J signatures, a discovery cohort of some 99 patients was used, comprising 40 to 45 with Graves' ophthalmopathy and some 60 with stable Graves' hyperthyroidism. Prospective prediction of ophthalmopathy was tested in an independent validation cohort consisting of 18 to 20 hyperthyroidism patients and more than 15 patients who later progressed to ophthalmopathy. The 100 discovery patients were randomly split 7:3 into training and test sets. In addition, the study compared T-cell repertoires in thyroid tissue and in blood from over 5 Graves' hyperthyroidism patients. After blood sampling, hyperthyroidism patients were treated with methimazole at a starting dose of 30 mg daily, and ophthalmopathy patients were treated with high-dose intravenous methylprednisolone. Libraries were constructed in a second round of multiplex PCR, after which size selection and purification were carried out. Libraries were sequenced paired-end with 100 bp reads on an Illumina HiSeq2000. SOAPnuke was used to process the raw data, throwing out any read that contained adapters or uncalled bases, had a mean Phred below 15, or lacked an exact constant-primer or identifier match. High-quality paired reads were merged with COPE v1.2.5, and unique nucleotide sequences were defined as clonotypes. MiTCR v1.1 was used to align clonotypes to the IMGT TRBV, TRBD and TRBJ reference segments. The analysis was restricted to V-J combinations with a frequency above 0.0001, which together covered 99.2% of the repertoires. The TCS score was defined as the ratio of F50 (clonal expansion) to E x V (chaos), calculated using BLOSUM62-based TCRdist between CDR3 peptides within each V-J. Welch's t-statistics and random forest reduced 500 to 650 V-J features to around 14, which were used in a naive Bayes classifier (R e1071). Sample size was not statistically predetermined, and investigators were not blinded to group allocation. The paper describes TCR Vbeta CDR3 sequencing of about 140 peripheral blood samples, made up of 43 ophthalmopathy patients, over 70 hyperthyroidism patients and about 17 progressor patients.

This sequence originates from a man aged 18 to 30 with Graves disease. Donor details come from another sample of the same person, matched by shared clones. The sequenced sample was peripheral blood mononuclear cells (PBMCs), obtained at new diagnosis, from a patient treated with antithyroid drugs. The V gene is TRBV28 and the J gene is TRBJ1-3; TRBD1 aligns with 8 central bases. The DNA sequence follows: TGTGCCAGCAGTTTTTCCCCCGGCAGGGGGCTAAAAAACTCTGGAAACACCATATATTTT. It encodes CASSFSPGRGLKNSGNTIYF.